This paragraph covers one T cell receptor (beta chain) sequence. Its target is unknown. Germline V gene lookup returns CDR1 LNHDA and CDR2 SQIVND (reference sequence). V gave up 5 bases and J gave up 3 bases; unmatched junction bases: 5. This CDR3 comprises 15 residues. This sample is part of a study of cytomegalovirus exposure and HLA in healthy donors. General study results and limits: By a later analysis, the bulk of CMV-associated TCR beta chains appeared HLA-restricted.

A multiplex PCR was run with 60 Vbeta primers and 13 Jbeta primers. Here immunoSEQ multiplex PCR was the method, and the copy in TCRdb shows in-frame clones only, minus some. Of over 120,000 clones listed, roughly 80% are singletons. The rearrangement links TRBV19 to TRBJ2-1; 9 bases map to TRBD2. The TCR was taken from a man aged 40-50 years in good health and CMV-seronegative. Specimen: PBMCs. In DNA, the CDR3 is TGTGCCAGTAGTCCGACTAGCGGAAGCTACAATGAGCAGTTCTTC. Its protein product is CASSPTSGSYNEQFF.